The present T cell receptor beta chain was sequenced within a study of T-cell reconstitution after alpha-beta-depleted transplantation in children. This clonotype was observed at least ten times. TCRbeta library preparation incorporated unique molecular identifiers. TCRdb fed the PCR reads into MiXCR, producing one record per CDR3 protein. The sample shows hundreds of thousands of distinct CDR3 sequences, more than 10% of them seen only once. This sample comprised PBMCs, obtained from the stem cell graft. This clonotype originated in a human donor who donated a stem cell graft to a child with Fanconi anemia.

In nucleotides, the CDR3 is TGCGCCAGCAGCCAAGACAGGTTAGGCACAGATACGCAGTATTTT. Translation gives CASSQDRLGTDTQYF. V gene TRBV4-3 combines with J gene TRBJ2-3; no reliable D call. This CDR3 spans 15 amino acids. Germline lookup yields CDR1 LGHNA and CDR2 YSLEER. Trimming took off 0 bases at V and 1 base at J, with 8 bases between the two ends.